This note documents a single T cell receptor (beta chain) sequence. The antigen remains unidentified. These data come from a study of T cell responses to AZD1222 COVID-19 vaccine. Study background: Doses given second, at about 4 or about 12 weeks, were pooled. Study conclusions and caveats: Distributed over spike, vaccine-associated CD4 TCRs predominated at 160-218 and 743-854. Repertoire sampling was restricted to post-peak T cell response timepoints. Recipients of two AZD1222 doses showed rising Spike-specific TCR breadth and depth.

Produced via immunoSEQ multiplex PCR; TCRdb's table is partial and in-frame only. The sample carries under 100,000 clones, approximately 88% recorded once. The specimen was peripheral blood, collected on day 0 of AZD1222 vaccination. The sequence was collected from an adult in good health.

CDR3 DNA sequence: TGTGCCAGCAGCCGCCAGAGGGAAGGGAGTGAAGCTTTCTTT. This codes for CASSRQREGSEAFF. The rearrangement links TRBV7-8 to TRBJ1-1; no firm D call. With 5 bases removed from V and 7 bases from J, the gap between germline ends came to 17 bases. The germline CDR1 and CDR2 sequences are SGHVS and FQNEAQ. The length of the CDR3 is 14 residues.